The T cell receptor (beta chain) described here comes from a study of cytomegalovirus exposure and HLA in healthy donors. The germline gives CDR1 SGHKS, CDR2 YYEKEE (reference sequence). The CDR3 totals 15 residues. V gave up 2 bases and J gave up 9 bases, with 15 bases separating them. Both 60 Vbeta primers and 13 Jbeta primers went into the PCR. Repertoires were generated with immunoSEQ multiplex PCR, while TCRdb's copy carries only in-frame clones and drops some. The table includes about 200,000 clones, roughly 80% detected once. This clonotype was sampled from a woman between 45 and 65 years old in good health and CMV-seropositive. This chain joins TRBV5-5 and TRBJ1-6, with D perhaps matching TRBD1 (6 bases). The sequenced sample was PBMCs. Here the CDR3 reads CASSLPTGPLSPLHF. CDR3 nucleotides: TGTGCCAGCAGCTTACCGACAGGACCCCTTTCACCCCTCCACTTT.